This TCR beta chain emerged from a study of identical twins. Study-level points and caveats: Donors were not followed over many years; analysis was cross-sectional. In cord blood, abundant beta clonotypes had fewer insertions; memory showed no trend.

A template switching step contributed a universal primer site, while unique molecular identifiers were present in the cDNA. TCRdb called the 5' RACE reads again in MiXCR, with one record for every CDR3 protein. The data show about 690,000 distinct CDR3 sequences, roughly 6% seen once. This clonotype was observed at least ten times. What it binds is unknown. CDR3 size: 15 residues. J was trimmed by 5 bases and V by 8 bases; bases with no gene match: 13. The clonotype was recovered from a man in his late teens or twenties in good health. The chain links TRBV12-3 or TRBV12-4 to TRBJ2-5; TRBD2 agrees at 8 bases. Material for sequencing was naive T cells sorted from blood. CDR3 nucleotide sequence: TGTGCCAGCTCCGACGGGACTAGGGCGTCGGAGACCCAGTACTTC. Protein product: CASSDGTRASETQYF.